These 5 T cell receptor beta chains were sequenced from one sample in a study of long-term antiretroviral therapy in people with HIV. Version v3.0 of the immunoSEQ assay was performed at survey level. Assay used: immunoSEQ multiplex PCR; TCRdb lists only in-frame clones, some missing. The data contain tens of thousands of clones, about 85% of them singletons. The source was unsorted PBMCs, collected 1.1 years after starting antiretroviral therapy. The receptors derive from a man between 18 and 35 years old with HIV.

The chain carries TRBV19 and TRBJ2-3; D unclear. Trimming pared 0 bases from V and 6 bases from J, leaving 10 bases between. Germline V CDR1 and CDR2: LNHDA, SQIVND (reference sequence). The CDR3 is made up of 14 amino acids. The chain's CDR3 is CASSIDRWVDTQYF. DNA of the CDR3: TGTGCCAGTAGTATAGATCGTTGGGTGGATACGCAGTATTTT.

The chain has TRBV7-9 and TRBJ2-3; 7 bases map to TRBD2. V lost 5 bases to trimming and J lost 6 bases; unmatched junction nucleotides: 11. CDR3 size: 15 residues. CDR1 is SEHNR and CDR2 is FQNEAQ in the germline V gene (reference sequence). The CDR3 DNA reads as TGTGCCAGCAGCCCGGGGGGATCGGGTATGGATACGCAGTATTTT. As protein: CASSPGGSGMDTQYF.

About this clone itself: A read error may account for a junction end that differs from germline. The V gene is TRBV5-4, the J gene TRBJ2-7; D might be TRBD2 (6 bases). This CDR3 region has 16 residues. Germline CDR1 and CDR2: SGHNT and YYREEE (reference sequence). The chain's CDR3 is CASSQDGVGRGGEQYF. The CDR3, as DNA: TGCGCCAGCAGCCAAGACGGGGTCGGGAGAGGCGGCGAGCAGTACTTC.

This clone is deemed medium-sized (0.01 to 0.1%). In DNA form, the CDR3 reads TGCGCCAGCAGCCAGGACGGGAGCGGGAAATTAGGTGAGCAGTTCTTC. Amino acids: CASSQDGSGKLGEQFF. The chain carries TRBV4-3 and TRBJ2-1; 7 bases are shared with TRBD2. The CDR3 runs to 16 residues. Trimming took 3 bases from V and 9 from J; bases not matched to a gene: 14. Per the germline V gene, CDR1 is LGHNA and CDR2 is YSLEER.

The chain uses TRBV5-4 and TRBJ1-2, with a weak D call TRBD1 (6 bases). CDR1 SGHNT and CDR2 YYREEE come from the germline V gene (reference sequence). CDR3 length equals 16 residues. V was trimmed by 4 bases and J by 8 bases, leaving 24 bases between them. CDR3 residues: CASSKDTSRTVPGYTF. In DNA, the CDR3 is TGTGCCAGCAGCAAGGACACCAGTAGGACAGTTCCAGGCTACACCTTC.